The source of this TCR beta chain is a study of shared clonotypes between healthy human individuals (dated by TCRdb to the early 2020s). The study in broad terms: The cohort included three men and two women between 18 and 49 years of age. For each donor, three plates each were used for CD4 naive and CD4 memory, two plates were used for CD8 naive, and one plate was used for CD8 memory. To estimate repertoire size and how much clonotype sharing occurs between individuals, the study deeply sequenced the blood TCR repertoires of five healthy adults. To increase sequencing depth and limit assay-specific biases, different laboratories used diverse techniques to prepare libraries and sequence TCR repertoires. Leukapheresis yielded between about 0.94 and 8.9 billion PBMCs per donor.

The CDR3, cysteine through phenylalanine, is 13 amino acids long. Of all the DNA, just the CDR3 is kept, 39 bases in frame from base 1. As encoded in the germline V gene, CDR1 is LGHNA while CDR2 is YNFKEQ. TCR CDR3 regions were amplified from genomic DNA by multiplex PCR using the deep immunoSEQ assay. Extracted genomic DNA from each cell subset was spread evenly across all wells of several immunoSEQ 96-well plates, with each plate serving as a replicate. For sorted subsets, 150 to 250 ng of genomic DNA, equivalent to roughly 33,000 T cell genomes, went into each replicate PCR. The purified libraries were quantified using a Qubit 3.0 fluorometer, sized with a Bioanalyzer 2100, and then quantified again using the KAPA Library Quantification kit. Every immunoSEQ 96-well plate was sequenced on a dedicated single-read 150-cycle Illumina NextSeq 550 flow cell. From the authors' description of their analysis: Because the immunoSEQ output included only junctional sequences and no quality scores, the filtering could not be the same as the filtering used for full-length reads. Sequences were annotated with PyIR, a Python wrapper for IgBLAST v1.9, and V/J genes and CDR3 were assigned using IMGT germline references. Reads were filtered out if the reads had weak V/J assignments (E-value above 1e-6), no CDR3, stop codons, out-of-frame junctions, or ambiguous translated residues. V3J clonotypes were defined as sequences sharing an identical inferred V gene, J gene, and CDR3 amino acid sequence. The percentage overlap between two repertoires was calculated by dividing the number of shared unique clonotypes by the size of the smaller repertoire. Richness of each repertoire was evaluated using RTK rarefaction, the Chao1 estimator, and Recon v2.1 estimates of unobserved clonotypes. OLGA was used to compute generation probabilities for all TCRbeta clonotypes that the gDNA method yielded from a few donors. This is the immuneACCESS table as TCRdb keeps it, with only in-frame sequences that have V and J called. A part of the clones is gone; compared with another copy, unresolved V genes explain less than half, and the rest is unexplained. D and trimming come from the DNA, and the V and J calls and clone size come from that table. Present in this sample are approximately 2.5 million clones, roughly 93% of which were seen just once. The ten biggest clones cover around 0.4% of the sample.

To note about this clone: Its antigen is unknown. One end of the junction does not line up with germline, which may come from a read error.

Donors were healthy HIV-negative adults with no recently reported acute infections or vaccinations. Every donor was a Caucasian adult living in Nashville, Tennessee, USA. CD4+ T cells were enriched through magnetic negative selection, after which naive cells were positively selected on CD45RA and the remaining negative fraction served as the memory subset. Blood was collected by leukapheresis, and PBMCs were isolated by Ficoll-Histopaque density gradient centrifugation and then cryopreserved in liquid nitrogen vapor phase. Purity and quantity of every magnetically sorted T cell population were checked by analytical flow cytometry. Genomic DNA was isolated from every sorted fraction and measured by UV absorbance on a Nanodrop 2000c. Beyond this particular receptor, the publication reports: Sampling was limited to blood, and TCR repertoires in tissue likely differ from TCR repertoires in blood. Pairwise subsampling indicated that sequencing depth was expected to affect the degree of clonotype sharing among donors. Larger estimated clonotype richness was generally found for naive subsets than for memory subsets. Approximately 5% of naive CD4, more than 3% of naive CD8, approximately 2% of memory CD4, and more than 0.35% of memory CD8 clonotypes were shared across several donors. Because the study included only a small number of donors, the genetic and exposure-history diversity represented was limited. Incomplete sequencing was indicated by rarefaction of sorted-subset datasets, despite the large sequencing depth. Compared with non-shared clonotypes, the clonotypes found in all four sorted-subset donors had higher generation probabilities.

The rearrangement combines TRBV4-2 with TRBJ2-7; TRBD2 aligns with 7 central bases. This clonotype originated in a man aged 18 to 30 in good health. Some clones in this sample may be carry-over from other donors' samples. The sample consisted of naive CD4+ T cells from PBMCs. The cell subset or site label, as the study defines it: CD45RA+ positively selected. The bases read TGTGCCAGCAGCCAAGATAAGTGGGAGGGCCCGCACTTC. Translated, it gives CASSQDKWEGPHF.